This TCR beta chain was captured by sequencing in a study of blood T cell repertoires in COVID-19. Turning to the study itself: Samples of COVID-19 (acute and convalescent) were obtained from the United States, Italy and Spain.

Trimming pared 6 bases from V and 0 bases from J, leaving 17 bases between. This CDR3 spans 16 amino acids. CDR1 is SGHNT, CDR2 YENEEA, per germline. This clone was detected only a few times. The method was immunoSEQ multiplex PCR; TCRdb's version includes in-frame clones alone and lacks a portion of them. Of some 200,000 clones in the sample, 81% were seen once. Those enrolled in Seattle joined during active infection and were followed longitudinally afterward. The chain employs TRBV11-3 and TRBJ1-1; tentatively, D is TRBD1 (6 bases). Source material: peripheral blood. The TCR originated in an elderly woman with COVID-19, enrolled during active disease. The CDR3 here is CASRIDRQAMNTEAFF. Here the CDR3 DNA reads TGTGCCAGCAGGATAGACCGACAGGCCATGAACACTGAAGCTTTCTTT.